The 3 T cell receptor beta chains below come from one sample, sequenced in a study of breast tumors, draining lymph nodes, adjacent tissues listed by TCRdb under 2016. Library prep was done by multiplex PCR. Sequencing instrument: Illumina HiSeq 2000. TCRdb reran the public reads through fastp at Q25 and MiXCR, keeping productive beta chains. Rows with a matching CDR3 protein are joined into one entry that keeps the most common DNA and genes. Counted in this sample were over 250,000 distinct CDR3 sequences; under 35% of them appeared once. Over 0.95% of the sample is taken by the ten largest. The lymph node samples were taken from the axillary draining lymph nodes of breast cancer patients. Sequenced input: axillary lymph node tissue. These receptors came from a female donor with breast cancer. Some clones in this sample may be carry-over from other donors' samples.

This clonotype was counted many times. The chain combines TRBV9 with TRBJ2-2; D possibly uses TRBD1 or TRBD2 (5 bases each). V was pared by 0 bases and J by 1 base, with 10 bases between. Germline V lookup: CDR1 SGDLS, CDR2 YYNGEE. The CDR3 sequence is 16 residues long. The CDR3 bases are TGTGCCAGCAGCGTAGATCCAGGGAGGAACACCGGGGAGCTGTTTTTT. It specifies CASSVDPGRNTGELFF.

The rearrangement links TRBV20-1 to TRBJ1-1; D is perhaps TRBD1 (5 bases). V was shortened by 3 bases and J by 0 bases, with 17 bases between the two germline ends. The V gene's germline CDR1 is DFQATT and CDR2 SNEGSKA (reference sequence). The CDR3 runs to 16 residues. CDR3 protein: CSASYFTGTLNTEAFF. The CDR3 DNA reads as TGCAGTGCTAGTTATTTTACCGGGACCCTGAACACTGAAGCTTTCTTT.

This clonotype was observed at least ten times. CDR3 protein: CSARDASGSRSEQFF. The CDR3 region has the DNA TGCAGTGCTAGAGATGCTAGCGGGAGTAGGAGTGAGCAGTTCTTC. The chain carries TRBV20-1 and TRBJ2-1, with TRBD2 identical over 10 bases. CDR1 is DFQATT and CDR2 is SNEGSKA in the germline V gene (reference sequence). This CDR3 is built from 15 residues. V dropped 0 bases and J dropped 9; count of bases not matched to a gene: 8.